This T cell receptor beta chain was identified during a study of blood T cells in healthy people across ages. Overall study: Roughly one uniquely barcoded beta molecule per two T cells was captured. General study results and limits: The fall in TCR beta diversity per million T cells was roughly linear with age. Higher diversity, along with more naive CD4+ cells, distinguished long-lived donors from aged donors.

Total RNA, at least 5 micrograms per sample, was extracted from PBMCs. Combining a sample-barcoded 5' primer with a J-beta primer mix, a second PCR ran for 7 to 11 cycles. TCRdb reprocessed the 5' RACE reads with MiXCR, giving one entry per CDR3 protein. This sample has about a million distinct CDR3 sequences, with around 54% found just once. Note on this clonotype: Its antigen is still unknown.

The CDR3 is made up of 15 amino acids. The junction had 9 bases not matched to a gene; V was cut back by 4 bases and J by 5 bases. The germline V gene has CDR1 MGHRA and CDR2 YSYEKL. This TCR came from a woman aged 60-75 years in good health. Sequences were obtained from blood. The chain is built from TRBV4-1 and TRBJ1-2; 8 bases align to TRBD1. Here the CDR3 reads CASSPLGQGLYGYTF. CDR3 coding DNA: TGCGCCAGCAGCCCACTAGGACAGGGACTTTATGGCTACACCTTC.